The T cell receptor beta chain under discussion was sequenced for a study of blood T cell repertoires in COVID-19. Whole-study context: Material from acute and convalescent COVID-19 was sourced from the United States, Italy and Spain. The analysed material was cDNA or gDNA that came from T cells, B-cell-depleted T cells, or PBMCs.

Under the authors' procedure: Reference gene primers were amplified, and this amplification served to estimate nucleated cell counts. Produced via immunoSEQ multiplex PCR; TCRdb's table is partial and in-frame only. The DNA gave D and trimming, while V, J and clone size come from that table. In the table there are hundreds of thousands of clones, around 83% of which are singletons. The V gene lost 6 bases and the J gene lost 2 bases, with 15 bases spanning the gap. This CDR3 has 15 amino acids. The germline CDR1 and CDR2 sequences are SGHKS and YYEKEE (reference sequence). The J gene is TRBJ1-5, the V gene TRBV5-5, with D unclear. Sequencing input: peripheral blood. The sequence derives from a woman between 45 and 65 years old with acute or convalescent COVID-19. DNA of the CDR3: TGTGCCAGCACATCCCTTCCGGGAGGCAATCAGCCCCAGCATTTT. It translates to CASTSLPGGNQPQHF.